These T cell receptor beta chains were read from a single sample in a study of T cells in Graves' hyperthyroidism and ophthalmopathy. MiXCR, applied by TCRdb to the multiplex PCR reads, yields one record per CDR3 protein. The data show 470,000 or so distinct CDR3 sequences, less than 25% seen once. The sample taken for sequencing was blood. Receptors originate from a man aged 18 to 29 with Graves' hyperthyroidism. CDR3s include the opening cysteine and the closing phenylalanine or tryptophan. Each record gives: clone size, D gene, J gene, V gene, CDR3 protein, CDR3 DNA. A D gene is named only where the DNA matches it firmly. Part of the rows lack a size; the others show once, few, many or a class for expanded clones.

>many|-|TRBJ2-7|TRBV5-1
CASSRTAWSEQYF
TGCGCCAGCAGCCGGACGGCCTGGAGCGAGCAGTACTTC
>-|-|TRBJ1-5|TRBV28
CASRWLQEGTARQPQHF
TGTGCCAGCAGGTGGCTTCAGGAAGGGACGGCGCGTCAGCCCCAGCATTTT
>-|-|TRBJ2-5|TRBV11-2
CASSLRSRHSQETQYF
TGTGCCAGCAGCTTACGATCCAGGCACAGCCAAGAGACCCAGTACTTC
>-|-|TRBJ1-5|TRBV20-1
CSGRGHLNQPQHF
TGCAGTGGCAGAGGGCACCTGAATCAGCCCCAGCATTTT
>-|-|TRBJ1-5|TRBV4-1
CACGAGSNQPQHF
TGCGCCTGCGGGGCAGGTAGCAATCAGCCCCAGCATTTT
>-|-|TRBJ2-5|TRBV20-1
CSARGAGTQYF
TGCAGTGCCCGGGGGGCCGGGACCCAGTACTTC
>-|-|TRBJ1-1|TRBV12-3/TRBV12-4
CASTQRWGSITEAFF
TGTGCCAGCACCCAAAGGTGGGGGAGCATCACTGAAGCTTTCTTT
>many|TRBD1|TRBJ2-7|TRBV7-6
CASSSLRGREQYF
TGTGCCAGCAGCTCCCTCAGGGGGCGCGAGCAGTACTTC
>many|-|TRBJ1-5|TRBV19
CASRGRGDASNQPQHF
TGTGCCAGTAGGGGCCGGGGGGATGCGAGCAATCAGCCCCAGCATTTT
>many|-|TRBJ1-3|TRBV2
CASRFGPGNTIYF
TGTGCCAGCAGGTTCGGACCTGGAAACACCATATATTTT
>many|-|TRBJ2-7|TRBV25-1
CASSSPGPWEQYF
TGTGCCAGCAGCTCCCCGGGACCATGGGAGCAGTACTTC
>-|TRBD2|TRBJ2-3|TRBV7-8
CASSPGTSGGADTQYF
TGTGCCAGCAGCCCCGGGACTAGCGGGGGAGCAGATACGCAGTATTTT
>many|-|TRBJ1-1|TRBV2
CASSELIGQGTTEAFF
TGTGCCAGCAGTGAACTCATAGGGCAGGGTACCACTGAAGCTTTCTTT
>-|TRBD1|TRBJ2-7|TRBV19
CASTLTGGDEQYF
TGTGCCAGTACCCTGACAGGGGGCGACGAGCAGTACTTC
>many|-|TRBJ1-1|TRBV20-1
CSAKDQVDNEAFF
TGCAGTGCTAAAGATCAAGTGGACAACGAAGCTTTCTTT
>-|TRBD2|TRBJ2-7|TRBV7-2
CASSLGGRAGDEQYF
TGTGCCAGCAGCTTAGGGGGGAGGGCCGGCGACGAGCAGTACTTC
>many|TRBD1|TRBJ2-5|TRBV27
CASSLQGAKRETQYF
TGTGCCAGCAGTTTGCAGGGGGCTAAGAGGGAGACCCAGTACTTC
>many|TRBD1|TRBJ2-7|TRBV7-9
CASRGQSSYEQYF
TGTGCCAGCAGGGGACAGAGCTCCTACGAGCAGTACTTC
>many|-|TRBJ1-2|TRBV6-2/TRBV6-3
CASSYSNGYTF
TGTGCCAGCAGTTACAGCAATGGCTACACCTTC
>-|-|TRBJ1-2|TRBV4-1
CASSQDEDGENYGYTF
TGCGCCAGCAGCCAAGATGAGGATGGGGAGAACTATGGCTACACCTTC
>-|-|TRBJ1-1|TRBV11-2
CASSLERWGGLNTEAFF
TGTGCCAGCAGCTTAGAAAGGTGGGGCGGCTTGAACACTGAAGCTTTCTTT
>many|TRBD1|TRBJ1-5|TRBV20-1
CSAGGQGGIGNQPQHF
TGCAGTGCTGGGGGACAGGGCGGCATAGGCAATCAGCCCCAGCATTTT
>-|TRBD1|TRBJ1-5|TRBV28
CASSLAGFRKGARPQHF
TGTGCCAGCAGTTTAGCAGGATTCAGGAAGGGGGCGCGGCCCCAGCATTTT
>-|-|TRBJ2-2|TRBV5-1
CASSPAQGIGELFF
TGCGCCAGCAGCCCCGCTCAGGGGATCGGGGAGCTGTTTTTT
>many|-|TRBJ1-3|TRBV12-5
CASGFTLGVTGNTIYF
TGTGCTAGTGGTTTTACCCTGGGGGTGACTGGAAACACCATATATTTT
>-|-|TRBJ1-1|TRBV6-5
CASSLVSSETEAFF
TGTGCCAGCAGTTTAGTCAGTTCGGAGACTGAAGCTTTCTTT
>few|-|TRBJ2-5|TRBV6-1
CASSQGTQETQYF
TGTGCCAGCAGCCAGGGGACACAAGAGACCCAGTACTTC
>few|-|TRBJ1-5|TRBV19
CASSIRSGVNQPQHF
TGTGCCAGTAGTATAAGGAGCGGAGTTAATCAGCCCCAGCATTTT
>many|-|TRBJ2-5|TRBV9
CASSVVYF
TGTGCCAGCAGCGTGGTGTACTTC
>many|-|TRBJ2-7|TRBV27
CASGGTVGSGSYEQYF
TGTGCCAGCGGAGGGACAGTAGGTAGTGGCTCCTACGAGCAGTACTTC
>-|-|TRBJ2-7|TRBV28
CASSLRVTPYEQYF
TGTGCCAGCAGTTTACGTGTTACGCCCTACGAGCAGTACTTC
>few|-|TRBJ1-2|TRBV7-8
CASSPHRVFDYGYTF
TGTGCCAGCAGTCCCCACCGGGTATTTGACTATGGCTACACCTTC
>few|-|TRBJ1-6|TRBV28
CASSSQGWRSYNSPLHF
TGTGCCAGCAGTTCACAAGGTTGGAGGTCCTATAATTCACCCCTCCACTTT
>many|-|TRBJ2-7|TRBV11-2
CASSLEPTVGYEQYF
TGTGCCAGCAGCTTAGAGCCGACAGTAGGCTACGAGCAGTACTTC
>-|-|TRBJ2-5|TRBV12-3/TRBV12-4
CATGLQETQYF
TGTGCCACTGGCCTCCAAGAGACCCAGTACTTC